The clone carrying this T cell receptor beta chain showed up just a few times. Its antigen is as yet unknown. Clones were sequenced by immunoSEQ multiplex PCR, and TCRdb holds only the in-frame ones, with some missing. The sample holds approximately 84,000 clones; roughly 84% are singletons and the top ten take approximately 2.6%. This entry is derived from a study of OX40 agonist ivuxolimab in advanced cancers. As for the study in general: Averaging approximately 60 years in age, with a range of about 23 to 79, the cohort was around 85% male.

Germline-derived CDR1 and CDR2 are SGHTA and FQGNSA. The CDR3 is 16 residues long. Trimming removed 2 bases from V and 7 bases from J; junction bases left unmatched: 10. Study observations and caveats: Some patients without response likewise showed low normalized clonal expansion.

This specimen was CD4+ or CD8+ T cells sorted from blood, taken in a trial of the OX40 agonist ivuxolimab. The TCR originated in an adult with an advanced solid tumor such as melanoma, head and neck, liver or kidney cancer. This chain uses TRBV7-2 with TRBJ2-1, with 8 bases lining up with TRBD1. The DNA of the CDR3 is TGTGCCAGCAGCTTACCTTGGGGGACAGGTCCGAATGAGCAGTTCTTC. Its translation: CASSLPWGTGPNEQFF.